The clone carrying this TCR beta chain was counted between two and nine times. The target antigen is unknown. From RNA transcripts, TCR beta CDR3 regions were amplified. The primer set for the first-round RT-PCR of the TCR CDR3 was HTBI. TCRdb reanalysed the multiplex PCR reads using MiXCR and keeps one entry per CDR3 protein. This sample has roughly 500,000 distinct CDR3 sequences; roughly 16% occur once, and the top ten carry about 31%. These data come from a study of T cells in Graves' hyperthyroidism and ophthalmopathy. Background on the study: It was at initial diagnosis, before any treatment, that peripheral blood was collected. Study outcomes and limitations: Most thyroid-expanded clonotypes above 0.001 were also found in blood. Ophthalmopathy, which appeared later, was predicted by the model a median around 6.5 months before onset.

The diagnoses drew upon clinical symptoms, serum thyroxine and TRAb, thyroid ultrasound and orbital computed tomography. The sequence derives from a woman aged 25 to 39 with Graves' ophthalmopathy. The specimen was blood.

CDR3 sequence: CASSYGQVVYNEQFF. CDR3 nucleotide sequence: TGTGCCAGCAGTTACGGCCAGGTTGTCTACAATGAGCAGTTCTTC. This chain joins TRBV6-2 or TRBV6-3 and TRBJ2-1; the D is unclear. Per the germline V gene, CDR1 is MNHEY and CDR2 is SVGEGT. The CDR3 runs to 15 residues. V lost 2 bases and J lost 3, with 11 bases in between.